Listed here is a single T cell receptor beta chain. The target of this receptor is not known. Base qualities are missing; no much larger clone stands one base away. After removal of 3 bases from V and 7 bases from J, the junction retains 4 bases not matched to a gene. Its CDR3 holds 14 amino acids, cysteine through phenylalanine. Solely the CDR3 DNA is kept, with 42 bases framed from the first base. Looking up the germline V gene yields CDR1 SGDLS and CDR2 YYNGEE. Libraries came from RT-PCR. Sequenced using a NextSeq 550. The public reads were run again by TCRdb, first through fastp at Q25 and then through MiXCR, and only productive beta chains were kept. Duplicate CDR3 protein sequences are folded into a single record with the most common DNA and genes. Here the sample has roughly 180,000 distinct CDR3 sequences; around two fifths occur a single time. The ten largest clones capture about 35% of the sample.

This specimen belongs to a study of patients and donors after allogeneic stem cell transplantation (dated by TCRdb to 2020 to 2022). This TCR was sampled from a human donor who was either an allogeneic HSCT recipient or a stem cell or donor lymphocyte infusion donor (not recorded which). It is not recorded whose cells these are; they may come from a transplant donor. Material: blood, either unsorted or a sorted T cell fraction (not recorded which). This chain is built from TRBV9 and TRBJ2-1; a stretch of 10 junction bases matches TRBD2. The bases are TGTGCCAGCAGCGCGACTAGCGGGTTGAATGAGCAGTTCTTC. Its translation reads: CASSATSGLNEQFF.